The sequence of this T cell receptor (beta chain) was determined in a study of T cell repertoires in cytomegalovirus infection. This clonotype showed up many times. TCRdb reprocessed the reads with MiXCR, giving one entry per CDR3 protein. Of hundreds of thousands of distinct CDR3 sequences in the sample, 15% to 20% were seen once. V lost 3 bases and J 3 bases, leaving 11 bases between the germline ends. CDR3 length: 14 amino acids. Germline loops: CDR1 SGHTA, CDR2 FQGNSA. The sample comprised PBMCs. The receptor comes from a human donor in good health (CMV status not recorded). Some clones in this sample may be carry-over from other donors' samples. The chain recombines TRBV7-2 with TRBJ1-2, with D uncertain. The CDR3 reads CASSFVEGYYGYTF. The CDR3 bases are TGTGCCAGCAGCTTCGTCGAGGGATACTATGGCTACACCTTC.